This note documents a single TCR beta chain sequence. Its cognate antigen is unknown. This entry belongs to a study of post-analysis software for immune sequencing data. The TCR beta cDNA libraries carried unique molecular identifiers. TCRdb re-called the PCR reads with MiXCR, one entry per CDR3 protein. The sample lists about 380,000 distinct CDR3 sequences, around 37% seen once, with over 10% in the top ten. Study-wide points: The study found significantly lower normalized Chao1 diversity in multiple sclerosis patients than in controls.

The clonotype originates from a girl aged 5-17 years with multiple sclerosis. Sequences were obtained from blood.

The CDR3 here is CASSQGLAGAVTSSTDTQYF. The CDR3 DNA follows: TGTGCCAGCAGCCAGGGACTAGCGGGGGCGGTAACTTCTAGCACAGATACGCAGTATTTT. The chain joins TRBV4-2 to TRBJ2-3; 14 nucleotides match TRBD2. The J segment lost 0 bases and the V segment lost 3 bases, leaving 11 bases of the junction unmatched. CDR1 LGHNA and CDR2 YNFKEQ come from the germline V gene. This CDR3 is 20 amino acids long.